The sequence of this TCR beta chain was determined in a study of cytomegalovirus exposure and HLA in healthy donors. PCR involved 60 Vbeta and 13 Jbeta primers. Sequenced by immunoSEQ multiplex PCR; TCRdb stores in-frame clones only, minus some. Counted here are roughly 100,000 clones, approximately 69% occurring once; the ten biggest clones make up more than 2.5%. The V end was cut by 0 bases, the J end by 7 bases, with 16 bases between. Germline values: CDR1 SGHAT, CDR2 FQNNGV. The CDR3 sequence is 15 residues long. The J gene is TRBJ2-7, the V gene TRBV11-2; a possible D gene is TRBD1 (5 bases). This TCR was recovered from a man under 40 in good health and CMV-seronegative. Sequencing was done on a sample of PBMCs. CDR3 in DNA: TGTGCCAGCAGCTTAGATAGATCAGGGTCTGGGGAGCAGTACTTC. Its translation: CASSLDRSGSGEQYF.